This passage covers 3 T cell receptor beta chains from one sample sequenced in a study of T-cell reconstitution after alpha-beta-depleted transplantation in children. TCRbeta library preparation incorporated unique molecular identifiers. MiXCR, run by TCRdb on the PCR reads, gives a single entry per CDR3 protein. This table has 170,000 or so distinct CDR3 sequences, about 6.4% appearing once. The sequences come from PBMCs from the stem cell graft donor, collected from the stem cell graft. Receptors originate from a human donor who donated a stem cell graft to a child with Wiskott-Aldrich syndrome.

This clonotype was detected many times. The CDR3 bases are TGCAGTGCTAGTTTGACGGGTACCTACGAGCAGTACTTC. Its protein product is CSASLTGTYEQYF. The V gene is TRBV20-1, the J gene TRBJ2-7; no reliable D call. CDR1 and CDR2 from the germline V gene are DFQATT and SNEGSKA (reference sequence). This CDR3 spans 13 amino acids. V gave up 3 bases and J gave up 2 bases, with 11 bases separating them.

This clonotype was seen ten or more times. DNA of the CDR3: TGTGCCAGCAGCTCCGGACTGGACAGGGGTCCAGAGCAGTTCTTC. It translates to CASSSGLDRGPEQFF. The rearrangement uses TRBV11-2 and TRBJ2-1; TRBD1 matches at 9 bases. Germline V gene sequence: CDR1 SGHAT, CDR2 FQNNGV. After removal of 4 bases from V and 10 bases from J, the junction contained 11 bases not matched to a gene. The CDR3 covers 15 residues.

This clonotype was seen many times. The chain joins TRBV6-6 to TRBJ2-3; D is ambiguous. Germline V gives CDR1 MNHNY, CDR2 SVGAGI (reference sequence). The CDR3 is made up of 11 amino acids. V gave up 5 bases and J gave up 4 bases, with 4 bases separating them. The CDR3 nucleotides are TGTGCCAGCAGTGTAGCAGATACGCAGTATTTT. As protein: CASSVADTQYF.